This is a list of T cell receptor beta chains from one sample in a study of cytomegalovirus exposure and HLA in healthy donors. This table comes from immunoSEQ multiplex PCR, and its TCRdb copy is limited to in-frame clones, with some not included. The data contain 200,000 to 250,000 clones, about 83% of them singletons. Material for sequencing was PBMCs. These receptors were obtained from a human donor in good health. The conserved cysteine and the conserved F or W are not part of the CDR3 here. The D gene is left open where the match is weak. Only part of the rows carry a size: once, few, many, or a class if the clone is expanded.

>TRBJ2-1|once|TRBD2|TRBV28
ALQAGGYYNEQF
>TRBJ1-2|NA|NA|TRBV4-3
ASSQEALLYGYT
>TRBJ2-1|NA|TRBD1|TRBV18
ASSSRTGGKTSEQF
>TRBJ2-7|NA|TRBD2|TRBV6-4
ASSVGLASSEQY
>TRBJ2-7|NA|TRBD1|TRBV2
ASIFGTGFYEQY
>TRBJ1-2|NA|NA|TRBV30
AWTDSFYGYT
>TRBJ2-5|NA|NA|TRBV5-4
ASSTRNSAQETQY
>TRBJ2-2|NA|NA|TRBV5-1
ASSLQDGTGELF
>TRBJ1-1|NA|NA|TRBV29-1
SSGGGVNTEAF
>TRBJ2-7|NA|NA|TRBV4-1
ASSHPGTLYEQY
>TRBJ2-1|NA|TRBD1|TRBV7-6
ASSFTGATSYNEQF
>TRBJ2-5|NA|TRBD2|TRBV6-6
ASSGGTSGSWETQY
>TRBJ2-4|NA|NA|TRBV18
ASSPATGEKY
>TRBJ1-2|once|NA|TRBV30
ACPSGPYGYT
>TRBJ2-5|few|NA|TRBV20-1
SAFLETQY
>TRBJ2-7|NA|TRBD1|TRBV5-1
ASSWGQGGYEQY
>TRBJ2-1|NA|TRBD2|TRBV12-5
ASGSRTSEDEQF
>TRBJ2-3|NA|NA|TRBV6-6
ASSSRERVGDTQY
>TRBJ1-2|once|NA|TRBV29-1
SVFSGGYT
>TRBJ2-3|once|NA|TRBV30
AWTSGTDTQY
>TRBJ2-1|NA|NA|TRBV9
ASSVSLGAGDNEQF
>TRBJ2-7|NA|TRBD1|TRBV7-9
ASSLASGTGGIGGYEQY
>TRBJ2-3|NA|NA|TRBV6-1
AGRELPSTDTQY
>TRBJ1-1|NA|NA|TRBV7-2
ASSEGSTEAF
>TRBJ2-5|NA|NA|TRBV2
ASSRGVETQY
>TRBJ2-1|NA|NA|TRBV4-1
ASSQEQGVNEQF
>TRBJ1-1|NA|TRBD1|TRBV6-5
ASSRQGDTEAF
>TRBJ2-7|NA|NA|TRBV11-2
ASSRGPYEQY
>TRBJ2-1|once|NA|TRBV19
ASRLGVDNEQF
>TRBJ2-2|NA|NA|TRBV27
ASSPRTLTGELF
>TRBJ2-7|NA|TRBD1|TRBV5-1
ASSLTDRLNEQY
>TRBJ2-7|once|NA|TRBV19
ASSIQGGDYEQY
>TRBJ2-1|NA|TRBD2|TRBV4-2
ASSQDSGLAGRFSYNEQF
>TRBJ2-2|NA|TRBD1|TRBV2
ASSEQGAFGTGELF
>TRBJ2-3|NA|NA|TRBV5-1
ASSSSEAADTQY
>TRBJ1-1|NA|NA|TRBV25-1
ASSGREESEAF
>TRBJ2-7|once|NA|TRBV19
ASSLDLIYEQY
>TRBJ2-7|NA|TRBD2|TRBV11-2
ASSGGGWLAGYYEQY
>TRBJ1-2|NA|TRBD1|TRBV2
ASTGTGVYGYT
>TRBJ2-7|NA|NA|TRBV6-6
ASSLTRGYEQY
>TRBJ2-2|NA|NA|TRBV27
ADPSGERIRELF